This T cell receptor beta chain is drawn from a study of molecular identifiers for immune sequencing clone quantification. Listed TCR primers and previously described methods were used for bulk TCR libraries. MiXCR was run by TCRdb on the PCR reads, yielding one entry per CDR3 protein. The sample lists a few hundred thousand distinct CDR3 sequences; roughly 24% were seen once. Turning to this clonotype: The junction departs from germline at one end; a sequencing error may be responsible.

CDR1 DFQATT and CDR2 SNEGSKA come from the germline V gene (reference sequence). This CDR3 comprises 16 residues. It was from roughly 20,000 to 1,000,000 sorted cells, with 10%, 30% or 50% RNA, that naive CD8 libraries came. The sorting of naive CD8 T cells used the CD8+CD4-CCR7+CD45RA+ phenotype. Sequencing input: naive CD8+ T cells from blood, with Jurkat cell RNA spiked in. The subset was: FACS-sorted CD8+CD4-CCR7+CD45RA+ naive T cells. The chain recombines TRBV20-1 with TRBJ2-3; TRBD2 agrees at 13 bases. This receptor was obtained from a human donor in good health. Some libraries in this study had Jurkat cell RNA spiked in. CDR3 protein: CSAYIGTSGATATQYF. DNA for the CDR3: TGCAGTGCGTATATCGGGACTAGCGGGGCCACAGCTACGCAGTATTTT.